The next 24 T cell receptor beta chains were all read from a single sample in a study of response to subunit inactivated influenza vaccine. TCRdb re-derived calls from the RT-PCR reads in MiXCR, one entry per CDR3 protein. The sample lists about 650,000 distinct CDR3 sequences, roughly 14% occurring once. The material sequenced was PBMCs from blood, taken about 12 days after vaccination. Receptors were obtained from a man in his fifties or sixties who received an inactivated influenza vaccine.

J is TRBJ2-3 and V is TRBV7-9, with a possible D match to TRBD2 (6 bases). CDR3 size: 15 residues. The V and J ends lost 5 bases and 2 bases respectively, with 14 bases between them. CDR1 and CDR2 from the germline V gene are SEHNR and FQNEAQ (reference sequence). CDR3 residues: CASSPRQRATDTQYF. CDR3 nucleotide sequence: TGTGCCAGCAGCCCTCGGCAGCGGGCCACAGATACGCAGTATTTT.

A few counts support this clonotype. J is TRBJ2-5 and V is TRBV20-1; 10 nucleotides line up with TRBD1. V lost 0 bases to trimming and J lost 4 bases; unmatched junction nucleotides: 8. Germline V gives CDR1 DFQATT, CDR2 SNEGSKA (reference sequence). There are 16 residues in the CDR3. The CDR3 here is CSARDSTGGIGETQYF. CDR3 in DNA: TGCAGTGCTAGAGATTCGACAGGGGGCATAGGAGAGACCCAGTACTTC.

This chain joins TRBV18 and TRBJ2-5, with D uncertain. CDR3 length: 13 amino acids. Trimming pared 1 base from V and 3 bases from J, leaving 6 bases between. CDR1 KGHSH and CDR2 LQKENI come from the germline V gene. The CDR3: CASSPRSEETQYF. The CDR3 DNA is TGTGCCAGCTCACCACGAAGCGAAGAGACCCAGTACTTC.

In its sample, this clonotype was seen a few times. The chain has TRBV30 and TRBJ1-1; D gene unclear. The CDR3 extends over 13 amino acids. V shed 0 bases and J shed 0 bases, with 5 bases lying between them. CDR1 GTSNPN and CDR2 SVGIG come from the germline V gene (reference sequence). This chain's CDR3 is CAWSVLVNTEAFF. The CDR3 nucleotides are TGTGCCTGGAGTGTTTTGGTGAACACTGAAGCTTTCTTT.

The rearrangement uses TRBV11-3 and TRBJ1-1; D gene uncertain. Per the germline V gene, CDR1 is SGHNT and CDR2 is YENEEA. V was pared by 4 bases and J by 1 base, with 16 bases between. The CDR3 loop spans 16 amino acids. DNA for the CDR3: TGTGCCAGCAGCTCCCAGAGCTTATCAGGGAACACTGAAGCTTTCTTT. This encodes CASSSQSLSGNTEAFF.

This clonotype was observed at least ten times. CDR3 in DNA: TGCAGCGTTGTTCTGGGGCGGGCAGATACGCAGTATTTT. It is translated as CSVVLGRADTQYF. V usage is TRBV29-1 and J usage is TRBJ2-3; D may match TRBD1 or TRBD2 (5 bases each). The germline CDR1 and CDR2 sequences are SQVTM and ANQGSEA. Trimming cost V 4 bases and J 4 bases, with 12 bases left between them. The CDR3 consists of 13 residues.

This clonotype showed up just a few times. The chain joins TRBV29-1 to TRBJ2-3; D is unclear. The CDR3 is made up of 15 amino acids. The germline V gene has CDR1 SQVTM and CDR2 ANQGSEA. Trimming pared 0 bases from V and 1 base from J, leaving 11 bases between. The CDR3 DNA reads TGCAGCGTTGAAGATCAAAGGGCCGGCACAGATACGCAGTATTTT. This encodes CSVEDQRAGTDTQYF.

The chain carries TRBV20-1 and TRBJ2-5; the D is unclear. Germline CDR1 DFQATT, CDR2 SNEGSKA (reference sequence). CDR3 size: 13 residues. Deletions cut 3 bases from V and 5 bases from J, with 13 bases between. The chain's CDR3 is CSARITVIETQYF. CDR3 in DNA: TGCAGTGCTAGGATAACAGTCATTGAGACCCAGTACTTC.

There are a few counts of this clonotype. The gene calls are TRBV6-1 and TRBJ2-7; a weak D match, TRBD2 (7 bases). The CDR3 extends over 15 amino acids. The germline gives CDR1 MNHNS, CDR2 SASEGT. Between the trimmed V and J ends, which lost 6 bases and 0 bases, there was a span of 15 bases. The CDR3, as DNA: TGTGCCAGCAGAGGTCGGGGGGCTTACTCCTACGAGCAGTACTTC. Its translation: CASRGRGAYSYEQYF.

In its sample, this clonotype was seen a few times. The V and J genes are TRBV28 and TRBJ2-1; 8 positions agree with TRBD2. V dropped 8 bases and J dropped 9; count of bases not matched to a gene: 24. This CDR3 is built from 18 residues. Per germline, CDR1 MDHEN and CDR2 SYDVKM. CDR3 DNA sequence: TGTGCCAGCCTTGGGGGCATAACTGTAGCGGGATATTTGAGTGAGCAGTTCTTC. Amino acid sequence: CASLGGITVAGYLSEQFF.

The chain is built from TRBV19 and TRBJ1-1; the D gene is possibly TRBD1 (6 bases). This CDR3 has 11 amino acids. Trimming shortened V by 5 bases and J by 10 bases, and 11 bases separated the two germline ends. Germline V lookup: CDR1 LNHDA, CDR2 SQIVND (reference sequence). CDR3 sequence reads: CASSYRESAFF. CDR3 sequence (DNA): TGTGCCAGTAGTTACAGGGAGTCAGCTTTCTTT.

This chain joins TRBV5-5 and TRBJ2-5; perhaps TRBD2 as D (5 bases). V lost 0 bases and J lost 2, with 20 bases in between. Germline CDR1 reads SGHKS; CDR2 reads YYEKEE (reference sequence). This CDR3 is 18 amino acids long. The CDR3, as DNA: TGTGCCAGCAGCTTGGAGGTCGGCGGGCCGCCACCTCAAGAGACCCAGTACTTC. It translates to CASSLEVGGPPPQETQYF.

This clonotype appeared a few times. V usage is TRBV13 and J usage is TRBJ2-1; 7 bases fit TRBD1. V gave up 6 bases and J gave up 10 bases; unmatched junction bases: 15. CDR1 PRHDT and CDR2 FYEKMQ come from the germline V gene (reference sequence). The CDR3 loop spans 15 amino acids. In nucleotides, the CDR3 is TGTGCCAGCAGGGCAACGCTGGGACAGACCGTCGAGCAGTTCTTC. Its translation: CASRATLGQTVEQFF.

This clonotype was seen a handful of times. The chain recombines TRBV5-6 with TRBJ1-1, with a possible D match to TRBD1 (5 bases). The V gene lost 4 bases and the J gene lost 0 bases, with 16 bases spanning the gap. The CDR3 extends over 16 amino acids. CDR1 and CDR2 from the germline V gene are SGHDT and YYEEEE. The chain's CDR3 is CASSLRGGTMNTEAFF. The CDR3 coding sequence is TGTGCCAGCAGCCTTCGGGGGGGGACCATGAACACTGAAGCTTTCTTT.

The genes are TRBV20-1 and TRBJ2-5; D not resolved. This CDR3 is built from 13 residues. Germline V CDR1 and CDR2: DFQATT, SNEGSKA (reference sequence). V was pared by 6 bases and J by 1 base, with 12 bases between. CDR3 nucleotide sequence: TGCAGTGCCACACCCGTGGGCCAAGAGACCCAGTACTTC. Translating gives CSATPVGQETQYF.

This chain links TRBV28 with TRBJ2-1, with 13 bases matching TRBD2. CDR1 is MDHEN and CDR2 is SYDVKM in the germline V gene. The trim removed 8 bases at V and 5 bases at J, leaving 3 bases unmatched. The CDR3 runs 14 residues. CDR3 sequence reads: CASGTSGAHNEQFF. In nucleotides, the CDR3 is TGTGCCAGCGGGACTAGCGGGGCCCACAATGAGCAGTTCTTC.

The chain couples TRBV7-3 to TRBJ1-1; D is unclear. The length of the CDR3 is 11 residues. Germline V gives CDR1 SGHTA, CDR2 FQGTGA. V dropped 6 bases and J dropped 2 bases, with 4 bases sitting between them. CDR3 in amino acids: CASRINTEAFF. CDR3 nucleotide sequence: TGTGCCAGCAGGATCAACACTGAAGCTTTCTTT.

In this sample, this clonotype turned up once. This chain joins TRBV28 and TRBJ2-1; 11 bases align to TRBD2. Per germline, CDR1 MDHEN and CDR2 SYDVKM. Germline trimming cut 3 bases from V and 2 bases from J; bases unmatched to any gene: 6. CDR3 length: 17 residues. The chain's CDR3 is CASSFLAGGSPYNEQFF. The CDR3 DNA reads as TGTGCCAGCAGTTTCCTAGCGGGGGGCTCCCCCTACAATGAGCAGTTCTTC. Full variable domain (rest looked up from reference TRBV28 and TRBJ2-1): DVKVTQSSRYLVKRTGEKVFLECVQDMDHENMFWYRQDPGLGLRLIYFSYDVKMKEKGDIPEGYSVSREKKERFSLILESASTNQTSMYLCASSFLAGGSPYNEQFFGPGTRLTVL.

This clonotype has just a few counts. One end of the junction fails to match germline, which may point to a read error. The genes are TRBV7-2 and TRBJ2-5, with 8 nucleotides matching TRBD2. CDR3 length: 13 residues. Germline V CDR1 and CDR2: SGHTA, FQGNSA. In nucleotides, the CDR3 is TGTGCCAGCAGCAAGACTAGCGATACGCATAAAGGCTTC. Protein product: CASSKTSDTHKGF.

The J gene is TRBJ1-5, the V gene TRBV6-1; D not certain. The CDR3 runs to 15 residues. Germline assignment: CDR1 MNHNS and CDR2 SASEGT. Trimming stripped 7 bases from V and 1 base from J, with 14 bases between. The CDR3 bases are TGTGCCAGCATTCCCTTGGACGGGAGCAATCAGCCCCAGCATTTT. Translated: CASIPLDGSNQPQHF.

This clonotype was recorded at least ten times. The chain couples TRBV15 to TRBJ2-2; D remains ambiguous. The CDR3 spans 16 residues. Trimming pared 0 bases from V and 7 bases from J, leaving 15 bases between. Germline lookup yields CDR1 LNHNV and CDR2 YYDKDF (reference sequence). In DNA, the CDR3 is TGTGCCACCAGCAGAGATCTCTTCCAGGCCTTCGGGGAGCTGTTTTTT. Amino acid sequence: CATSRDLFQAFGELFF.

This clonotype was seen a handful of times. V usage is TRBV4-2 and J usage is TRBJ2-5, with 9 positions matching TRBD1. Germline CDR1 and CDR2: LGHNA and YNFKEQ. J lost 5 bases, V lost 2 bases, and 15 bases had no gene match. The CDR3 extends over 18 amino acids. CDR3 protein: CASSQIRSRGQGKETQYF. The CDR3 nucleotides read TGTGCCAGCAGCCAAATCCGGTCGAGAGGACAGGGGAAGGAGACCCAGTACTTC.

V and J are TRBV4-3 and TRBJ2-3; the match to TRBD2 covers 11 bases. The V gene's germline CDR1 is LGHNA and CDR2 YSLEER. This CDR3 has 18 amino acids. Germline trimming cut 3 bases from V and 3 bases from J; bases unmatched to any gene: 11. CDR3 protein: CASSHYIPTSGSTDTQYF. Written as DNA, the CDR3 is TGCGCCAGCAGCCATTATATCCCAACTAGCGGGAGTACAGATACGCAGTATTTT.

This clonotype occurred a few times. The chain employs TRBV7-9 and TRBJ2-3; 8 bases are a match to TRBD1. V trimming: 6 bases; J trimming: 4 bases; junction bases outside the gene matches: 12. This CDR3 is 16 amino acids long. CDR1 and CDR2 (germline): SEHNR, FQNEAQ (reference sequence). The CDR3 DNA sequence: TGTGCCAGCAGTTCGGGACAGGCGGAAGAGGCAGATACGCAGTATTTT. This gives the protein CASSSGQAEEADTQYF.